This TCR beta chain is from a study of OX40 agonist ivuxolimab in advanced cancers. In terms of the full investigation: Ivuxolimab, which targeted the costimulatory receptor OX40 (CD134), was an agonistic, fully human IgG2 monoclonal antibody. Intravenous ivuxolimab was administered to patients every 2 weeks at six dose levels: 0.01, 0.1, 0.3, 1.5, 3 and 10 mg/kg. Of the approximately 53 patients in dose escalation, around 20 had hepatocellular carcinoma, some 15 had melanoma, 9 had renal cell carcinoma and 9 had head and neck cancer. A male proportion of roughly 80% and a mean age of approximately 62 years, ranging from 23 to 79, were recorded for the dose-escalation cohort. Patients were allowed to have had prior anti-PD-1, anti-PD-L1 or anti-CTLA-4 therapy, and approximately 40% of the dose-escalation patients had been treated with checkpoint inhibitors. Partial responses were achieved by three dose-escalation patients, of whom one had hepatocellular carcinoma and two had cutaneous melanoma. Peripheral TCRbeta sequencing was intended to test whether TCR sequence diversity was altered and clonal T-cell expansion was caused by ivuxolimab. The paper reports the monotherapy dose-escalation portion (N ≈ 50 patients) of the phase I ivuxolimab trial.

Genomic DNA was isolated from the sorted cells so that the TCRbeta CDR3 region could be sequenced. The immunoSEQ Assay was used to sequence the TCRbeta CDR3 regions. Here the immuneACCESS table is served through TCRdb, limited to in-frame sequences with V and J called. Missing clones are a known gap in these copies; in checked studies unresolved V genes cover under half, and the rest lacks a known reason. The sample yields 65,000 to 90,000 clones; approximately 80% were counted once. About 2.7% of the sample lies in the top ten. Overall study outcomes, separate from this receptor: At doses of 0.1 to 3.0 mg/kg, clonal expansion of both CD4+ and CD8+ blood T cells was observed from baseline to week 6. Low levels of normalized T-cell clonal expansion were also seen in some nonresponding patients. After ivuxolimab, CD8+ T cells had more expanded clones than CD4+ T cells on average. The antigen specificity of the clonally expanded peripheral T cells was not determined. In partial responders in the 0.1-3.0 mg/kg groups, normalized peripheral clonal expansion was found to be among the lowest, especially among CD8+ T cells.

Notes on this clone: Its antigen remains unidentified. Base qualities are not at hand, and no much larger clone is one base apart.

Patients with a history of autoimmune disease or receiving systemic immunosuppression were excluded from the trial. Peripheral blood for TCR sequencing was collected from all dose cohorts at baseline, on cycle 4 day 1, and on cycle 7 day 1. Samples were obtained from an open-label, multicenter, first-in-human phase I dose-escalation trial of ivuxolimab. Adults with locally advanced or metastatic head and neck squamous cell, hepatocellular, melanoma or renal cell carcinoma were enrolled in the trial. Before TCR sequencing, CD4+ T cells and CD8+ T cells from peripheral blood were sorted into separate populations. Measured from the cysteine to the phenylalanine, the CDR3 is 14 residues long. The only DNA kept is the CDR3, 42 bases in frame from the first base. The germline V gene provides CDR1 MDHEN and CDR2 SYDVKM. V is reduced by 5 bases and J by 7 bases, leaving a spacing of 15 bases between them.

The chain is made from TRBV28 and TRBJ1-5, with a weak D call of TRBD1 (5 bases match). The TCR comes from an adult with an advanced solid tumor such as melanoma, head and neck, liver or kidney cancer. The sample in question was CD4+ or CD8+ T cells sorted from blood, obtained in a trial of the OX40 agonist ivuxolimab. The bases read TGTGCCAGCAGTCAGACAGATCCCAGGCAGCCCCAGCATTTT. This gives the protein CASSQTDPRQPQHF.